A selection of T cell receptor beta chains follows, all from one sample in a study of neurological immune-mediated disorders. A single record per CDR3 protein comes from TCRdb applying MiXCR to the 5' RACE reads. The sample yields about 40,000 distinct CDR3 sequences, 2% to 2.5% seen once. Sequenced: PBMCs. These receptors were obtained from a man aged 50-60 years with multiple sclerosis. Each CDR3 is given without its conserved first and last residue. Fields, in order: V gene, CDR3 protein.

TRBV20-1,SAMTGLSNQPQH
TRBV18,ASSPLDQGDTQY
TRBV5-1,ASSLGTGGRTEAF
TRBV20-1,SARGETYEQY
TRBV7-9,ASSRGGLTGELF
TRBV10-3,AIGGSYEQY
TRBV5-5,ASSLTLPNTGELF
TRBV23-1,ASSRSDRAHQPQH
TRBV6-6,ASSYGASGQTSTDTQY
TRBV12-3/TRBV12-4,ASTRERGYGYT
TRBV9,ASSVVPDGGKLF
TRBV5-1,ASSFTGRDSYEQY
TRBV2,ASIRDSGGNEQF
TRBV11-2,ASSLEGSSGANVLT
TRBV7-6,ASSLAMDQPQN
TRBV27,ASSPRRGRSYEQY
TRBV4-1,ASSQAITRQVNQPQH
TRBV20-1,SAREASPQTQY
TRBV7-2,ASSLDAGQGGDSPLH
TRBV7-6,ASSLAPTGRETEAF
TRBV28,ASSPPPGGGSTEAF
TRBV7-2,ASSPQGQGDYGYT
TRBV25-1,ASSRGNPIYGYT
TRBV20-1,SATPREDRQTQY
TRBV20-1,SAAQGSNTGELF
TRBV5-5,ASSDQVDYGYT
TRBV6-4,ASSDSAGGPDTQY
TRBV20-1,SARDRDSHNEQF
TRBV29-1,SASPQGSSYEQY
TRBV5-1,ASSEADTQY
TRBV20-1,SAREAGGTTDTQY
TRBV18,ASSHRRAGTHNEQF
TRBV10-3,AISKSMTGGSSYEQY
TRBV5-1,ASSLGGGASVREAF
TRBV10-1,ASSWTVQETQY
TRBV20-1,SAISRTDSYNEQF
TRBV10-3,AISETGSGYT
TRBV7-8,ASSLRGGSGTDTQY
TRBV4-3,ASSQDSGTIQETQY
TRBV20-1,SASDRGAEAF
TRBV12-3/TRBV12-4,ASSTTGGGTEAF
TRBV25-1,ASSNRGPYEQY
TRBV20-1,SARVTRLDTEAF
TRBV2,ASSGFGLSLFYGYT
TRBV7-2,ASSPRTGSEAF
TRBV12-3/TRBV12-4,ASSPGALWNSPLH
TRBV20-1,SARKLGQGMDEQF
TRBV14,ASSQEDSGGLFTQY
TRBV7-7,ASSSDRAGEQF
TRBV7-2,ASSWKDRGAYNEQF
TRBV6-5,ASKGGWGTDTQY
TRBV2,ASSERIAGGEETQY
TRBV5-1,ASSLVPGQGVYEQY
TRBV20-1,SARDPGQGGTGELF
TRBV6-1,ASRPSGGAAGELF
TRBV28,ASSRALENQPQH
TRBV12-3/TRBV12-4,ASRGDGHSGNTIY
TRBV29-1,SARATYEQY
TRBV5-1,ASTPGTANTGELF
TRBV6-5,ASSYSGDQETQY